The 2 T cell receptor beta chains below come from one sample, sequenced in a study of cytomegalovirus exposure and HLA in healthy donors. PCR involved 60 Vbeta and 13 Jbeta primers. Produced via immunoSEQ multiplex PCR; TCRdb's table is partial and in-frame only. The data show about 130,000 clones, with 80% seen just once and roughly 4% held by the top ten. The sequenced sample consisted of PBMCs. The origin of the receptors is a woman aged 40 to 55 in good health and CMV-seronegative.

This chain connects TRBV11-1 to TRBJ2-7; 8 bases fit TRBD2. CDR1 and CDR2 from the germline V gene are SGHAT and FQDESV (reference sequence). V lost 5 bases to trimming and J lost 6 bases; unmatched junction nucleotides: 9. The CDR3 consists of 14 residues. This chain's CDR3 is CASSRGGSPSEQYF. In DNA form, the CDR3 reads TGTGCCAGCAGCCGGGGGGGGAGCCCCTCCGAGCAGTACTTC.

The CDR3 coding sequence is TGTGCCAGCGCGACAGGATATAATTCACCCCTCCACTTT. It encodes CASATGYNSPLHF. The chain combines TRBV27 with TRBJ1-6; possible D gene TRBD1, 6 bases. The CDR3 runs 13 residues. Germline-derived CDR1 and CDR2 are MNHEY and SMNVEV (reference sequence). Trimming removed 8 bases at V and 4 bases at J, with 9 bases between.